This T cell receptor beta chain was sequenced during a study of ipilimumab plus nivolumab after autologous stem cell transplantation. Patients got ipilimumab 1 mg/kg beginning 14 to 28 days post-transplant. Through week 26, nivolumab 3 mg/kg IV was given weeks 1, 4, 7, 10, then biweekly. The data were produced by immunoSEQ multiplex PCR, yet TCRdb's version contains in-frame clones alone and is incomplete. The sample has roughly 10,000 clones; approximately 80% are singletons. The study's findings and limits: Authors suggest TCR repertoire, Treg phenotype and gut microbiota support further study.

Details on this clone: Its antigen is unidentified.

Germline-derived CDR1 and CDR2 are MNHEY and SVGAGI. This CDR3 is built from 15 residues. The ends lost 5 bases at V and 3 bases at J; junction bases unmatched: 4. This TCR was recovered from a male donor with diffuse large B-cell lymphoma. The material was PBMCs, obtained in a trial of ipilimumab plus nivolumab as post-transplant consolidation. The V call is TRBV6-5, the J call TRBJ1-4; 9 nucleotides match TRBD1. The CDR3 is CASSPRQGANEKLFF. In DNA form, the CDR3 reads TGTGCCAGCAGTCCCCGACAGGGGGCTAATGAAAAACTGTTTTTT.